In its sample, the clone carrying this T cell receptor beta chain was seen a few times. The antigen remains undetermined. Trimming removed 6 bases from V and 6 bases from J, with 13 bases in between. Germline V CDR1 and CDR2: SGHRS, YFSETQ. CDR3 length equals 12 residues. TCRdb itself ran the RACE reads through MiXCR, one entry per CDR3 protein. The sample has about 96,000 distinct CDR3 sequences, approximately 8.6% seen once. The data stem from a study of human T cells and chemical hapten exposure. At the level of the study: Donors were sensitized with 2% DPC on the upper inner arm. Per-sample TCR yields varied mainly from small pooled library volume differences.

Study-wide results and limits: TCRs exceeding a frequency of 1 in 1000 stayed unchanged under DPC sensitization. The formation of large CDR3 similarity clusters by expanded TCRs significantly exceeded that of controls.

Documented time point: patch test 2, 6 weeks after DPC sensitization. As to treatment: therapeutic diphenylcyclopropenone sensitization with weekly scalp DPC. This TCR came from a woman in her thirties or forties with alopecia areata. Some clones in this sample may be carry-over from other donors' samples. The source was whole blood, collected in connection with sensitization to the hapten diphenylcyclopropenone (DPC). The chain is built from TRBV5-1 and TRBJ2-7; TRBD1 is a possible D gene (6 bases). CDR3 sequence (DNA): TGCGCCAGCACTTACACAGGGCGCGAGCAGTACTTC. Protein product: CASTYTGREQYF.